This entry lists 8 T cell receptor beta chains sequenced from one sample in a study of T-cell reconstitution after alpha-beta-depleted transplantation in children. These receptors' antigens are unknown. A TCRbeta library incorporating unique molecular identifiers was prepared. TCRdb recomputed calls from the PCR reads with MiXCR, one row per CDR3 protein. The table has 330,000 or so distinct CDR3 sequences, almost 8% seen once; the top ten hold around 10%. The study's findings and limits: T-cell counts and diversity were attributed mostly to newly produced T cells one year after transplant.

Specimen: peripheral blood, collected 360 days after TCRalphabeta/CD19-depleted stem cell transplant. The receptors were sampled from a female patient aged 2 to 10 who had a stem cell transplant for Fanconi anemia, so the T cells may come from the graft donor.

This clonotype showed up many times. The CDR3 sequence: CSAEREGGGYTF. The CDR3 DNA reads as TGCAGTGCTGAGAGGGAAGGAGGCGGCTACACCTTC. The V and J genes are TRBV20-1 and TRBJ1-2; D ambiguous. Trimming left V 5 bases short and J 8 bases short, with 15 bases between. The CDR3 has 12 amino acids. In germline, CDR1 is DFQATT, CDR2 SNEGSKA (reference sequence).

This clonotype was found many times. The gene calls are TRBV20-1 and TRBJ2-6; no reliable D call. CDR1 and CDR2 (germline): DFQATT, SNEGSKA (reference sequence). Deletions cut 5 bases from V and 0 bases from J, with 5 bases between. The CDR3 has 13 amino acids. CDR3 in DNA: TGCAGTGCTGTGCCCTCTGGGGCCAACGTCCTGACTTTC. Amino acids: CSAVPSGANVLTF.

This clonotype was detected ten times or more. The chain joins TRBV20-1 to TRBJ1-6; 7 bases agree with TRBD1. The CDR3 runs 14 residues. Germline V gene data show CDR1 as DFQATT and CDR2 as SNEGSKA (reference sequence). DNA for the CDR3: TGCAGAAACCGGGACAGAAGGATCAATTCACCCCTCCACTTT. Translating gives CRNRDRRINSPLHF.

This clonotype was recorded a few times. This sequence joins TRBV7-9 and TRBJ2-5, with D hard to call. The V gene's germline CDR1 is SEHNR and CDR2 FQNEAQ (reference sequence). The CDR3 contains 14 residues. Trimming left V 2 bases short and J 3 bases short, with 10 bases between. The DNA for the CDR3 is TGTGCCAGCAGCTTACCGGACGGTAAAGAGACCCAGTACTTC. Translated, it gives CASSLPDGKETQYF. Supplemented by reference TRBV7-9 and TRBJ2-5, the full variable domain reads DTGVSQNPRHKITKRGQNVTFRCDPISEHNRLYWYRQTLGQGPEFLTYFQNEAQLEKSRLLSDRFSAERPKGSFSTLEIQRTEQGDSAMYLCASSLPDGKETQYFGPGTRLLVL.

This clonotype was detected many times. The V call is TRBV6-1, the J call TRBJ1-5; D is undetermined. Trimming pared 3 bases from V and 4 bases from J, leaving 10 bases between. The germline V gene encodes CDR1 MNHNS and CDR2 SASEGT. The CDR3 covers 14 residues. The CDR3 spells CASSDPGGNQPQHF. In DNA, the CDR3 is TGTGCCAGCAGTGACCCCGGAGGGAATCAGCCCCAGCATTTT.

This clonotype was recorded at least ten times. The V gene is TRBV20-1, the J gene TRBJ1-4; no reliable D call. CDR1 and CDR2 from the germline V gene are DFQATT and SNEGSKA (reference sequence). V was cut by 1 base and J by 8 bases, with 11 bases left in between. CDR3 length: 13 amino acids. The CDR3 here is CSARGPSREKLFF. DNA for the CDR3: TGCAGTGCTAGAGGCCCATCCCGGGAAAAACTGTTTTTT.

This clonotype was counted only a few times. Relative to the germline gene, one junction end is altered; a read error may explain this. This chain connects TRBV20-1 to TRBJ2-5, with D tentatively TRBD2 (5 bases). Looked up from germline, CDR1 is DFQATT and CDR2 is SNEGSKA (reference sequence). There are 14 residues in the CDR3. CDR3 nucleotide sequence: TGCAGTGCCAGCTATAGCGTTCGACAAGGGACCCAGTACTTC. This translates into CSASYSVRQGTQYF.

The rearrangement joins TRBV10-3 to TRBJ1-2; 10 positions agree with TRBD1. Per germline, CDR1 ENHRY and CDR2 SYGVKD. This CDR3 comprises 14 residues. V shed 4 bases, J shed 6 bases, and the junction held 5 bases outside the gene matches. For the CDR3, the DNA is TGTGCCATCAGTGGGGGACAGGGGAAGGATGGCTACACCTTC. It yields the protein CAISGGQGKDGYTF.